One TCR beta chain is described in this entry. These data come from a study of T cells after yellow fever vaccination. Trimming removed 0 bases from V and 1 base from J, with 6 bases in between. The CDR3 runs 14 residues. CDR1 SGHTA and CDR2 FQGNSA come from the germline V gene. For TCR, cDNA came from 5'RACE template switching, which added a universal primer site and UMIs. TCRdb re-called the 5' RACE reads with MiXCR, one entry per CDR3 protein. Here the sample spans 300,000 to 350,000 distinct CDR3 sequences, roughly 10% being singletons. J is TRBJ1-1 and V is TRBV7-2; D is unresolved. Sequences were derived from CD4+ T cells sorted from PBMCs, sampled 45 days after the yellow fever booster vaccination. This clonotype was obtained from a man younger than 35 who received the YFV17D yellow fever vaccine. For the CDR3, the DNA is TGTGCCAGCAGCTTAGCGATGGGGAACACTGAAGCTTTCTTT. Translation gives CASSLAMGNTEAFF.